Given below is one T cell receptor beta chain in context. The sample originates from a study of T cells in tuberculosis. At the level of the study: IGRA-negative adolescents, IGRA-positive adolescents with latent tuberculosis and adults with active tuberculosis formed this South African cohort.

Time point: new active TB diagnosis, blood taken before or within 7 days of starting treatment. Repertoires were generated with immunoSEQ multiplex PCR, while TCRdb's copy carries only in-frame clones and drops some. Counted here are about 5,500 clones, less than 98% occurring once; the ten biggest clones make up about 9.9%. Germline trimming cut 5 bases from V and 2 bases from J; bases unmatched to any gene: 7. The CDR3 length is 16 residues. The V gene's germline CDR1 is SGHVS and CDR2 FNYEAQ. The chain employs TRBV7-6 and TRBJ2-3; 10 bases are a match to TRBD2. This TCR was recovered from an adult with tuberculosis. This material consisted of PBMCs, taken at tuberculosis diagnosis. CDR3 loop: CASSPGTSVFTDTQYF. CDR3 in DNA: TGTGCCAGCAGCCCAGGGACTAGCGTTTTCACAGATACGCAGTATTTT.